This TCR beta chain appears in the sequencing data of a study of blood T cell repertoires in COVID-19. As for the study in general: Acute and convalescent COVID-19 samples came from the United States, Italy and Spain.

Original handling: Amplification of reference gene primers was used by the study to estimate nucleated cell counts. The repertoire was sequenced with immunoSEQ multiplex PCR; TCRdb's copy has only in-frame clones and lacks some. D and trimming come from the DNA, and the V and J calls and clone size come from that table. The sample lists 300,000 to 450,000 clones, around 87% occurring once. This CDR3 comprises 14 residues. Germline V gene sequence: CDR1 SGHTA, CDR2 FQGTGA. V trimming: 5 bases; J trimming: 6 bases; junction bases outside the gene matches: 5. Allocation to cohorts depended on clinical history reported by the participants.

Sequencing was performed on PBMCs or T cells enriched from blood (not recorded which). V usage is TRBV7-3 and J usage is TRBJ2-3; 10 bases map to TRBD2. The sequence was collected from a man younger than 30 who had recovered from COVID-19. The CDR3 loop reads CASSLAGAVDTQYF. DNA of the CDR3: TGTGCCAGCAGCCTAGCGGGAGCAGTGGATACGCAGTATTTT.